This T cell receptor (beta chain) was recorded in a study of T cell clonotyping in hematopoietic cell transplantation. Overall study context: Recipients' pretransplant samples followed cytoreduction. Findings and limits, study-wide: After transplant, recipient diversity fell while pathologically expanded clonotypes grew through day 180.

Only one count was recorded for this clone. The antigen is undetermined. Repertoires were generated with immunoSEQ multiplex PCR, while TCRdb's copy carries only in-frame clones and drops some. The top ten hold about 3.9% of the sample, which has roughly 5,300 clones, 80% to 90% seen once. Time point meaning: recipient sample about 28 days before transplant, after cytoreduction. Trimming took off 4 bases at V and 6 bases at J, with 10 bases between the two ends. The CDR3 contains 13 residues. The germline V gene encodes CDR1 SNHLY and CDR2 FYNNEI. The clonotype comes from a man aged 60-69 years with acute myeloid leukemia. Some clones in this sample may be carry-over from other donors' samples. J is TRBJ1-5 and V is TRBV2, with D possibly TRBD1 on 5 matching bases. This sample comprised peripheral blood mononuclear cells, obtained before stem cell transplant. DNA for the CDR3: TGTGCCAGCAGTGCCGGGACGTCTCAGCCCCAGCATTTT. It translates to CASSAGTSQPQHF.